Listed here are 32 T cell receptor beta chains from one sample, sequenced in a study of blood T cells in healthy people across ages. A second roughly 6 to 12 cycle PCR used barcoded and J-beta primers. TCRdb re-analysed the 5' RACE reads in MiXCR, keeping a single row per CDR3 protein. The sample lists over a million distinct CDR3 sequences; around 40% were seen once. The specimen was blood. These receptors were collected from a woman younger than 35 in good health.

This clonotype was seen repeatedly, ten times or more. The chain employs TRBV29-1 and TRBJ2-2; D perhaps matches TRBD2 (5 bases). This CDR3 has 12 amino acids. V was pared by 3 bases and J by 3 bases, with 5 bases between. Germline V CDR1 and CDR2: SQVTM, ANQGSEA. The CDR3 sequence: CSVERDTGELFF. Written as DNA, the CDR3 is TGCAGCGTTGAGAGGGACACCGGGGAGCTGTTTTTT.

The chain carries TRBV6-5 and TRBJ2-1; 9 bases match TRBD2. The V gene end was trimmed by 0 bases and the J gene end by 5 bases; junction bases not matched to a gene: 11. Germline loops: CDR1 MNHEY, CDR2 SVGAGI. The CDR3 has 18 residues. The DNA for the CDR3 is TGTGCCAGCAGTTACTCGGTAATAGCGGGAGCACCCCACAATGAGCAGTTCTTC. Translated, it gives CASSYSVIAGAPHNEQFF.

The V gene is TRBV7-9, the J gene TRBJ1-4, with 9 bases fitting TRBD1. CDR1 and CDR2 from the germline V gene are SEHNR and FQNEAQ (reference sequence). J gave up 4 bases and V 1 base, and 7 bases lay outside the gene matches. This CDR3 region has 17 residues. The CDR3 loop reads CASSLGPNRGLNEKLFF. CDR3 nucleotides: TGTGCCAGCAGCTTAGGGCCAAACAGGGGGCTTAATGAAAAACTGTTTTTT.

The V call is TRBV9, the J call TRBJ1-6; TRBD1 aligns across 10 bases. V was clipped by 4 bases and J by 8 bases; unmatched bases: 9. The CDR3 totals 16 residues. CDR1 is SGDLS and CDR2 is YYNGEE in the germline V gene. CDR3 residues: CASSQGGTGVDSPLHF. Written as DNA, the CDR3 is TGTGCCAGCAGCCAAGGGGGGACAGGGGTGGATTCACCCCTCCACTTT.

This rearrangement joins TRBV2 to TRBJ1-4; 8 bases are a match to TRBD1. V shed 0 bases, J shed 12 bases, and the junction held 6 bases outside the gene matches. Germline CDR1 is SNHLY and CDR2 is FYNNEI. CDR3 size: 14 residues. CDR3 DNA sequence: TGTGCCAGCAGTGAAGCCACAGGGGGTGAGCAACTGTTTTTT. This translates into CASSEATGGEQLFF.

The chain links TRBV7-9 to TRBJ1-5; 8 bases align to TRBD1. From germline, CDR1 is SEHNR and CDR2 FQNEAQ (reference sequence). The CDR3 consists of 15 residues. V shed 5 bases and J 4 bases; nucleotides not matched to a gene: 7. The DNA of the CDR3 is TGTGCCAGCAGCATCGACAGGGGTGGGAATCAGCCCCAGCATTTT. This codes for CASSIDRGGNQPQHF.

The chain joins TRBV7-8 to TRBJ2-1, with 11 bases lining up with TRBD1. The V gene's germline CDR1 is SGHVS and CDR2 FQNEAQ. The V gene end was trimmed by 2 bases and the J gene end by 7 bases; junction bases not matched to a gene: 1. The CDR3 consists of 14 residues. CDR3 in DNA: TGTGCCAGCAGCTTATGGGACAGGGGGAATGAGCAGTTCTTC. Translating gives CASSLWDRGNEQFF.

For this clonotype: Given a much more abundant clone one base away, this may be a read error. The CDR3, as DNA: TGTGCCTGTTACAGTTTTCCGGGGAATGAGCGGTTCTTC. This translates into CACYSFPGNERFF. The J gene is TRBJ2-1, the V gene TRBV30; TRBD2 is a possible D gene (5 bases). The length of the CDR3 is 13 residues. In germline, CDR1 is GTSNPN, CDR2 SVGIG (reference sequence).

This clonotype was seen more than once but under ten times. The CDR3 region has the DNA TGTGCCAGCAGTTTAGAAGACATAACCGGCTACACCTTC. Amino acids: CASSLEDITGYTF. V usage is TRBV28 and J usage is TRBJ1-2; the D is unclear. Germline V gene data show CDR1 as MDHEN and CDR2 as SYDVKM. V was clipped by 2 bases and J by 8 bases, with 12 bases between them. CDR3 length equals 13 residues.

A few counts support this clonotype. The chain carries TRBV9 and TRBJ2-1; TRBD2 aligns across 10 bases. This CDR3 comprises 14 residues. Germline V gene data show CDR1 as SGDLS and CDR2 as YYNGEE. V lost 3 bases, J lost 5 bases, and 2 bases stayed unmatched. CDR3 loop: CASSEGLADNEQFF. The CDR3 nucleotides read TGTGCCAGCAGCGAAGGACTAGCGGACAATGAGCAGTTCTTC. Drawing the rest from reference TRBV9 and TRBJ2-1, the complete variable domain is DSGVTQTPKHLITATGQRVTLRCSPRSGDLSVYWYQQSLDQGLQFLIQYYNGEERAKGNILERFSAQQFPDLHSELNLSSLELGDSALYFCASSEGLADNEQFFGPGTRLTVL.

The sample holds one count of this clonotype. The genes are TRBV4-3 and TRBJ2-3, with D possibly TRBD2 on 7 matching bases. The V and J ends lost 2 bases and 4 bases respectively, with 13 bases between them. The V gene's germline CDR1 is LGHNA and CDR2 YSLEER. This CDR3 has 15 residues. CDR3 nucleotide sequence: TGCGCCAGCAGCCAATCTCGGGGGGCGGCAGATACGCAGTATTTT. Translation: CASSQSRGAADTQYF.

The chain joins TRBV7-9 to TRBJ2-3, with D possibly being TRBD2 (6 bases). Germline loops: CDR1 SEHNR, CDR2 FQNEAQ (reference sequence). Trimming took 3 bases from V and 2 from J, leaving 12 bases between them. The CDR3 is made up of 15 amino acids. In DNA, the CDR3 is TGTGCCAGCAGCTTCGGGGCTAGCGTCACAGATACGCAGTATTTT. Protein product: CASSFGASVTDTQYF.

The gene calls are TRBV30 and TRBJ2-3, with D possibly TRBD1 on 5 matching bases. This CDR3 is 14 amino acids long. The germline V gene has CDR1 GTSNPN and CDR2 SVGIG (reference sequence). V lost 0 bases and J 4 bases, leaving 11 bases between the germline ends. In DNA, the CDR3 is TGTGCCTGGAGTGTAAGGCAGGGCCCAGATACGCAGTATTTT. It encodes CAWSVRQGPDTQYF. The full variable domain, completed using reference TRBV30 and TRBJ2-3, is SQTIHQWPATLVQPVGSPLSLECTVEGTSNPNLYWYRQAAGRGLQLLFYSVGIGQISSEVPQNLSASRPQDRQFILSSKKLLLSDSGFYLCAWSVRQGPDTQYFGPGTRLTVL.

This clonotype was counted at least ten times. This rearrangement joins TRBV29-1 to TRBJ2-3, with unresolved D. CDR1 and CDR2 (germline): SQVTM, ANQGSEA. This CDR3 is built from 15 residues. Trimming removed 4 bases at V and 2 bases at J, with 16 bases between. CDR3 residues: CSVGLSSRLTDTQYF. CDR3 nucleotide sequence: TGCAGCGTTGGTCTATCGAGCAGGCTCACAGATACGCAGTATTTT.

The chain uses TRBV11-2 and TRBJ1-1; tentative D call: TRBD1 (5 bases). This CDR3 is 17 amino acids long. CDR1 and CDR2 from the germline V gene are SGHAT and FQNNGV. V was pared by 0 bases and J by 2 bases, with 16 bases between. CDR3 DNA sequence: TGTGCCAGCAGCTTAGAGTTAGGCAGGGAGGGAAACACTGAAGCTTTCTTT. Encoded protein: CASSLELGREGNTEAFF.

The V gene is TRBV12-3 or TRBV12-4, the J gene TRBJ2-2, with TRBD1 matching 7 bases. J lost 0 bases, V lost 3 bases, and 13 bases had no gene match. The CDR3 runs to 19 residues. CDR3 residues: CASSFIVEGAGTNTGELFF. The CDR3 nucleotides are TGTGCCAGCAGTTTCATAGTTGAGGGGGCAGGAACGAACACCGGGGAGCTGTTTTTT.

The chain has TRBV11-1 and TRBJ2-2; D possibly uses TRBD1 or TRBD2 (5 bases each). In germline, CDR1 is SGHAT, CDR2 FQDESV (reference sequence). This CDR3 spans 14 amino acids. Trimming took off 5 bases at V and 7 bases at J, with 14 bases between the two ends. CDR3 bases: TGTGCCAGCAGCCCGGGACCCGCAAGCGGGGAGCTGTTTTTT. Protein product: CASSPGPASGELFF.

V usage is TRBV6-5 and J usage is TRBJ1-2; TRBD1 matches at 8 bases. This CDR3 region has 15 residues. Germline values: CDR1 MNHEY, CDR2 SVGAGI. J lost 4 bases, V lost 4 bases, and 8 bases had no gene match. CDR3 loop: CASSSEGQGSYGYTF. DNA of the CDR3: TGTGCCAGCAGTTCCGAAGGACAGGGAAGCTATGGCTACACCTTC.

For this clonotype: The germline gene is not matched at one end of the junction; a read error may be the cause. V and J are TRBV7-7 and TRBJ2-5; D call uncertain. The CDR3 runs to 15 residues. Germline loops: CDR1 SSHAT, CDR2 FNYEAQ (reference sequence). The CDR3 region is CASSLIHPLQETQYF. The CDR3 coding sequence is TGTGCTAGCAGCTTAATTCATCCCTTACAAGAGACCCAGTACTTC.

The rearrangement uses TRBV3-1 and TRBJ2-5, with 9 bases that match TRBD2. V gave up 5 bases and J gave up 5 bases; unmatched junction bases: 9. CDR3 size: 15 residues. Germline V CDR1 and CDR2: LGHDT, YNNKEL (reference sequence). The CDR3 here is CASSTRRTSVETQYF. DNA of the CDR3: TGTGCCAGCAGCACCCGAAGGACTAGCGTTGAGACCCAGTACTTC.

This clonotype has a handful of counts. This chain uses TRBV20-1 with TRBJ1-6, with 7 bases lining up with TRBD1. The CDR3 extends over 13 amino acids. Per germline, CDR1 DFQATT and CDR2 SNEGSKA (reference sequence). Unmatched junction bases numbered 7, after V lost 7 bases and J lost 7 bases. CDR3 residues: CSGSRGVNSPLHF. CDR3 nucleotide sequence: TGCAGTGGCAGCAGGGGGGTCAATTCACCCCTCCACTTT.

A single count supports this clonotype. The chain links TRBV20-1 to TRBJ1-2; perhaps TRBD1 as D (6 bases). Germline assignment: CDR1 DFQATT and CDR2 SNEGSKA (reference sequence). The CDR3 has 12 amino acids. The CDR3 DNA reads TGCAGCACATTACAGGGACGCTATGGCTACACCTTC. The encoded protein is CSTLQGRYGYTF.

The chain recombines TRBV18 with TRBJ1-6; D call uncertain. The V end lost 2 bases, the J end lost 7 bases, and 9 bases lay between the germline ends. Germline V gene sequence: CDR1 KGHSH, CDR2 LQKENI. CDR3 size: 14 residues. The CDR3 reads CASSPSQNNSPLHF. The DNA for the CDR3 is TGTGCCAGCTCACCATCACAGAACAATTCACCCCTCCACTTT.

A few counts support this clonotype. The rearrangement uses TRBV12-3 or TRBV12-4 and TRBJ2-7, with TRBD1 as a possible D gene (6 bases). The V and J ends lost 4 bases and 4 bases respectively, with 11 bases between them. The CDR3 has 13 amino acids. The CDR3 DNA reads TGTGCCAGCAGTTCCTCGGACAGTTACGAGCAGTACTTC. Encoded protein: CASSSSDSYEQYF.

CDR3 protein: CASSPLMGEQFF. As DNA, the CDR3 is TGCGCCAGCAGCCCACTGATGGGTGAGCAGTTCTTC. V gene TRBV4-1 combines with J gene TRBJ2-1; D call uncertain. This CDR3 is 12 amino acids long. With 4 bases removed from V and 9 bases from J, the gap between germline ends came to 10 bases. Per the germline V gene, CDR1 is MGHRA and CDR2 is YSYEKL.

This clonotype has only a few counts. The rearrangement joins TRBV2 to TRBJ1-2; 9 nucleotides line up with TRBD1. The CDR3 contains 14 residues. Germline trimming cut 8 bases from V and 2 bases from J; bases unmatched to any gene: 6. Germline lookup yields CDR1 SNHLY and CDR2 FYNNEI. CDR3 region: CASLSGTGNYGYTF. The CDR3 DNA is TGTGCCAGCCTCTCCGGGACAGGGAACTATGGCTACACCTTC.

For the CDR3, the DNA is TGCAGTGCTAGATCCCCCGGGGCGGAAAGCAATCAGCCCCAGCATTTT. Its protein is CSARSPGAESNQPQHF. The V call is TRBV20-1, the J call TRBJ1-5; TRBD1 is a possible D gene (5 bases). CDR1 and CDR2 from the germline V gene are DFQATT and SNEGSKA (reference sequence). V lost 2 bases and J lost 1, with 15 bases in between. The CDR3 spans 16 residues.

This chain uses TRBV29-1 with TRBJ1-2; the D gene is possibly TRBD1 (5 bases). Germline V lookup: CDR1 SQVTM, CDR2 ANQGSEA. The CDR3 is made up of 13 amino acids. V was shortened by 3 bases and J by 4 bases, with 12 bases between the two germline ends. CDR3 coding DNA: TGCAGCGTTGAGGGGGGTGGCAGCTATGGCTACACCTTC. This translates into CSVEGGGSYGYTF.

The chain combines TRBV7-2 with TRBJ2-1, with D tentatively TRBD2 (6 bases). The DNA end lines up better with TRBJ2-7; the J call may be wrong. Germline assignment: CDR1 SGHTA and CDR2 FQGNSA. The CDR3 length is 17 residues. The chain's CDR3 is CASSLKGTPGSYNEQYF. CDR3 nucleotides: TGTGCCAGCAGCTTGAAAGGGACTCCCGGCTCCTACAATGAGCAGTACTTC.

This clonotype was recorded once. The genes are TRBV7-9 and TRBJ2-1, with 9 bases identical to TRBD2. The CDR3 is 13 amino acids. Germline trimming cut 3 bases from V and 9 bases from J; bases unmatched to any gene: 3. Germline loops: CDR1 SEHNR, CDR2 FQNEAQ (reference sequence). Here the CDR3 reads CASSFQREVEQFF. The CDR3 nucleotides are TGTGCCAGCAGCTTCCAGCGGGAGGTTGAGCAGTTCTTC.

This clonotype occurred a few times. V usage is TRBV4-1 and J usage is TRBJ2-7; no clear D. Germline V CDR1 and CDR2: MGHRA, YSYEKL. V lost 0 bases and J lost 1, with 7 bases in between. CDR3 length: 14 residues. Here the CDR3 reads CASSQEAVSYEQYF. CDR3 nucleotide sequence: TGCGCCAGCAGCCAAGAGGCAGTTTCCTACGAGCAGTACTTC.

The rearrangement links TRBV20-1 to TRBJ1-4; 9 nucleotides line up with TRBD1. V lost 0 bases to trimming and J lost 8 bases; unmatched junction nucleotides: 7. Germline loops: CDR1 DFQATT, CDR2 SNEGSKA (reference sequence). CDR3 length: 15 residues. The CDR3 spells CSARDVTGGGEKLFF. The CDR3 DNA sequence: TGCAGTGCTAGAGATGTAACAGGGGGCGGGGAAAAACTGTTTTTT.